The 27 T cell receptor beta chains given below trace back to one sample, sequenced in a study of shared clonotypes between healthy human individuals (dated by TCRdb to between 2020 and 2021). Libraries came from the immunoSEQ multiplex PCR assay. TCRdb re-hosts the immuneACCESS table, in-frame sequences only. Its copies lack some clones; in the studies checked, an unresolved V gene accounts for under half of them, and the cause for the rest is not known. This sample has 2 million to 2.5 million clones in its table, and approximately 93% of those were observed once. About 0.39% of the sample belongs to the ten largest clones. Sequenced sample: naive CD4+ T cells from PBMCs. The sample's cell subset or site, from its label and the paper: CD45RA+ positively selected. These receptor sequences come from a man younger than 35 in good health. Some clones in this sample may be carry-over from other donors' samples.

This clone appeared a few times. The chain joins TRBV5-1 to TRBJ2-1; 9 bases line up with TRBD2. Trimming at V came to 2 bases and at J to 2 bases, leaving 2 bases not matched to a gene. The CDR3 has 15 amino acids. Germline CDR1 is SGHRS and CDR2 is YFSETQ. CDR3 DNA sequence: TGCGCCAGCAGCTTAATAGCGGGAGCCTACAATGAGCAGTTCTTC. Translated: CASSLIAGAYNEQFF.

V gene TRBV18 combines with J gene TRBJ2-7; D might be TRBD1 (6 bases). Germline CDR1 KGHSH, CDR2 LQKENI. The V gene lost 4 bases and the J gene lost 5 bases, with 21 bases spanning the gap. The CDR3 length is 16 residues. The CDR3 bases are TGTGCCAGCTCACGGGTATTGACAGGTAGTTCCAACGAGCAGTACTTC. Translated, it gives CASSRVLTGSSNEQYF.

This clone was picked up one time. This chain's CDR3 is CASSRYLGDAQYF. The CDR3 DNA reads as TGTGCCAGCAGTCGCTACCTTGGGGATGCGCAGTATTTT. The genes are TRBV6-1 and TRBJ2-3, with D unresolved. CDR1 is MNHNS, CDR2 SASEGT, per germline. Trimming shortened V by 5 bases and J by 10 bases, and 16 bases separated the two germline ends. The CDR3 contains 13 residues.

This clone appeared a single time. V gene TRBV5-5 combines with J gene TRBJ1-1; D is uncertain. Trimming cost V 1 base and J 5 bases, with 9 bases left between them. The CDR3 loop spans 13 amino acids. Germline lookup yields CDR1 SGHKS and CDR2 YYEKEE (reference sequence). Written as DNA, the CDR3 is TGTGCCAGCAGCTTGAAGGTGGGAACTGAAGCTTTCTTT. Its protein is CASSLKVGTEAFF. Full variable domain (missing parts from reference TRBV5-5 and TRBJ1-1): DAGVTQSPTHLIKTRGQQVTLRCSPISGHKSVSWYQQVLGQGPQFIFQYYEKEERGRGNFPDRFSARQFPNYSSELNVNALLLGDSALYLCASSLKVGTEAFFGQGTRLTVV.

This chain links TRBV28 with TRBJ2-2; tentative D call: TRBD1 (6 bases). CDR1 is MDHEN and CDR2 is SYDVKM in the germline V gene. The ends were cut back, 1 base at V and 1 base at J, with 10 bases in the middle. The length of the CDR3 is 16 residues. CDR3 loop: CASSLFGTLNTGELFF. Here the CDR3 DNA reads TGTGCCAGCAGTTTATTTGGGACATTGAACACCGGGGAGCTGTTTTTT. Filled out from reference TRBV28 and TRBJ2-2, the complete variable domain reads DVKVTQSSRYLVKRTGEKVFLECVQDMDHENMFWYRQDPGLGLRLIYFSYDVKMKEKGDIPEGYSVSREKKERFSLILESASTNQTSMYLCASSLFGTLNTGELFFGEGSRLTVL.

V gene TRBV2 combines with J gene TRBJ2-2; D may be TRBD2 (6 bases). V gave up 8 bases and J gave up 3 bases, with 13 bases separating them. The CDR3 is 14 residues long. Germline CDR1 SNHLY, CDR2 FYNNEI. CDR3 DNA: TGTGCCAGCCAGTTTTGGGGGGACACCGGGGAGCTGTTTTTT. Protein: CASQFWGDTGELFF.

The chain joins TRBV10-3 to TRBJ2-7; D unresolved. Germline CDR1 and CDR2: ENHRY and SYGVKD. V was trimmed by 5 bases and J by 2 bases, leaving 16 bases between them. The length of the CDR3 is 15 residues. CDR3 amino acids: CAISQALGGPYEQYF. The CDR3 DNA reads TGTGCCATCAGTCAGGCTTTGGGCGGACCCTACGAGCAGTACTTC.

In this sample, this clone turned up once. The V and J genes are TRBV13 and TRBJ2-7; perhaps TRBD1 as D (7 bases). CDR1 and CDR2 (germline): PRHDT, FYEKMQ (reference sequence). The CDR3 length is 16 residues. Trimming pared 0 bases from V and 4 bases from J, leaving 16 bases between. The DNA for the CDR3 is TGTGCCAGCAGCTTAGGCGGCGGGGACAGAACGTACGAGCAGTACTTC. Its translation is CASSLGGGDRTYEQYF.

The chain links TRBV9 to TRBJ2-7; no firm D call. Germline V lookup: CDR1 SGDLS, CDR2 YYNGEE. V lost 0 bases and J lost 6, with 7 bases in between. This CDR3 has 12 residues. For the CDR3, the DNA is TGTGCCAGCAGCGTAGCCGTTGGCGAGCAGTACTTC. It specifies CASSVAVGEQYF.

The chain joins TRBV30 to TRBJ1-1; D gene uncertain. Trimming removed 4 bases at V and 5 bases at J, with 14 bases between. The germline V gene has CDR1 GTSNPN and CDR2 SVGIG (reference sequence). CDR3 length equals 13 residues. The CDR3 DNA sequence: TGTGCCTGGACGCCCACCCTTAGGACTGAAGCTTTCTTT. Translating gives CAWTPTLRTEAFF.

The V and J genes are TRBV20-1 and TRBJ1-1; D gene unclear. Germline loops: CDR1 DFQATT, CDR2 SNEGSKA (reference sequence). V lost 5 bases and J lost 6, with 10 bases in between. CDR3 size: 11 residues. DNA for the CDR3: TGCAGTGCTCCCGTTGAAGCTGAAGCTTTCTTT. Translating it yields CSAPVEAEAFF.

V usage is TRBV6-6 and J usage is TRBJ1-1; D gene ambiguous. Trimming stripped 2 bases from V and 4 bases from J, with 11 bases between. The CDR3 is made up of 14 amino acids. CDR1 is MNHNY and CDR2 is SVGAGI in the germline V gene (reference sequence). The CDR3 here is CASSYPGRSTEAFF. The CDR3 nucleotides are TGTGCCAGCAGTTACCCGGGCAGATCCACTGAAGCTTTCTTT.

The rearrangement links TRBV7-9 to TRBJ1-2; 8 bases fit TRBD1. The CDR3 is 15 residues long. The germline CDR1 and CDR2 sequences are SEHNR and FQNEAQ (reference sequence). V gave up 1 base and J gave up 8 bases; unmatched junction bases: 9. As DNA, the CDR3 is TGTGCCAGCAGCTTAGGCTCAACAGGGGGATTGGGCTACACCTTC. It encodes CASSLGSTGGLGYTF.

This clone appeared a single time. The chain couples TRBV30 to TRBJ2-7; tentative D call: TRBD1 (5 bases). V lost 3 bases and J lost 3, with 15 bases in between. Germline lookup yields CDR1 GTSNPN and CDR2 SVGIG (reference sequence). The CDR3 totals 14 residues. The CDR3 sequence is CAWRLGDSFYEQYF. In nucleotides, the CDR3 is TGTGCCTGGAGGCTAGGAGACAGCTTCTACGAGCAGTACTTC.

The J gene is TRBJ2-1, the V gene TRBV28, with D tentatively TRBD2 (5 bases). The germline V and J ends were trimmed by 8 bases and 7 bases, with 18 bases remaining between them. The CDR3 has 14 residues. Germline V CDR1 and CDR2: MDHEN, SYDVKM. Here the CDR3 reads CASRGIRVGNEQFF. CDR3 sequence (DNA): TGTGCCAGCCGAGGGATAAGAGTCGGTAATGAGCAGTTCTTC.

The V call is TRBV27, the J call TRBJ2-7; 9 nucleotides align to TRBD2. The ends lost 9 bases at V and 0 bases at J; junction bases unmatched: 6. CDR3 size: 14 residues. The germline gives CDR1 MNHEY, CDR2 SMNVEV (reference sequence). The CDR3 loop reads CASKSGRSSYEQYF. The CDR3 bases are TGTGCCAGTAAAAGCGGGAGGAGCTCCTACGAGCAGTACTTC.

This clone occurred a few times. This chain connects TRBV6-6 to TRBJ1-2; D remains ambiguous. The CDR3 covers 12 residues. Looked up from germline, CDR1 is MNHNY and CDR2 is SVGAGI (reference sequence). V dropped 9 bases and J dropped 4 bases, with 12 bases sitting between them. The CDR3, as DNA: TGTGCCAGTTCCGGACCAAGCTATGGCTACACCTTC. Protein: CASSGPSYGYTF.

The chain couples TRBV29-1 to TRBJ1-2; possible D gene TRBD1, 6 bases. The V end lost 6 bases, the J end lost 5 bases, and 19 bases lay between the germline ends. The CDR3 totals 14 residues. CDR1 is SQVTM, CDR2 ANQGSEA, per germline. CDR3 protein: CSVRGGGRSYGYTF. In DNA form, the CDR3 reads TGCAGCGTCCGGGGCGGGGGGCGAAGTTATGGCTACACCTTC.

The DNA of the CDR3 is TGCAGCGTCGGGATGACAGGAGCGAGTAATCAGCCCCAGCATTTT. Protein: CSVGMTGASNQPQHF. V is TRBV29-1 and J is TRBJ1-5, with TRBD1 as a possible D gene (6 bases). Germline CDR1 SQVTM, CDR2 ANQGSEA. With 6 bases removed from V and 4 bases from J, the gap between germline ends came to 19 bases. The length of the CDR3 is 15 residues.

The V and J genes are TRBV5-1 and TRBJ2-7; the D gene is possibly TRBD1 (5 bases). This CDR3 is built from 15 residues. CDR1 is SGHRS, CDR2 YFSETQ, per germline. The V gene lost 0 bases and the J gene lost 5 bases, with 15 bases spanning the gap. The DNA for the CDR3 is TGCGCCAGCAGCTTGGCCCAGGGAACGGTCCACGAGCAGTACTTC. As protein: CASSLAQGTVHEQYF.

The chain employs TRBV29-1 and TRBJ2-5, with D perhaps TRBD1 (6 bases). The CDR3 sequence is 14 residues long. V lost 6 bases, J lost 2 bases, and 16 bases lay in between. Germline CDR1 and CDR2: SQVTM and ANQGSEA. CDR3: CSVVFRTAQETQYF. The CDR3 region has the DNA TGCAGCGTAGTTTTCCGGACAGCTCAAGAGACCCAGTACTTC.

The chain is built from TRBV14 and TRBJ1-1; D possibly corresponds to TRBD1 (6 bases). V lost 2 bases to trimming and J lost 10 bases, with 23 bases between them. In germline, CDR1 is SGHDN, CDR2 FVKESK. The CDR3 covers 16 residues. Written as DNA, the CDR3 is TGTGCCAGCAGCCAAAACCCCGGACAGATTTCGAGTCCAGCTTTCTTT. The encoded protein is CASSQNPGQISSPAFF.

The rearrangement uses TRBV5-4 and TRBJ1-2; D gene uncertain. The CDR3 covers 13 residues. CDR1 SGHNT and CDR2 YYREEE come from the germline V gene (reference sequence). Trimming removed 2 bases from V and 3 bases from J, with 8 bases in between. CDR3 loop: CASSFTADYGYTF. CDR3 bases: TGTGCCAGCAGCTTCACAGCGGACTATGGCTACACCTTC.

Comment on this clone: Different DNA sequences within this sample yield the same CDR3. The CDR3 DNA reads TGTGCCAGCAGCTTAGGGCAGTCCTCTGGAAACACCATATATTTT. Residues: CASSLGQSSGNTIYF. The rearrangement links TRBV7-2 to TRBJ1-3; no definite D call. Germline-derived CDR1 and CDR2 are SGHTA and FQGNSA. The CDR3 is 15 amino acids. Trimming took off 1 base at V and 0 bases at J, with 7 bases between the two ends.

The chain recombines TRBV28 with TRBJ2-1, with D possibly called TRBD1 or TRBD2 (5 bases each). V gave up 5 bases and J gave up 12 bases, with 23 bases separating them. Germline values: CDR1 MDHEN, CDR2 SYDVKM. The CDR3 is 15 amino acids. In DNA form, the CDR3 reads TGTGCCAGCAGTGTCGGGACCGCCCAAGGTCCGGGGCAGTTCTTC. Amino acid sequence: CASSVGTAQGPGQFF.

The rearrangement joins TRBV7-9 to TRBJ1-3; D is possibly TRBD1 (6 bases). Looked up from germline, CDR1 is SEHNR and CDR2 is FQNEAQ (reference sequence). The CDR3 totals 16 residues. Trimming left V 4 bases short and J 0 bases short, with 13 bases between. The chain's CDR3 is CASSYRQARSGNTIYF. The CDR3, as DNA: TGTGCCAGCAGCTACCGACAGGCCCGCTCTGGAAACACCATATATTTT.

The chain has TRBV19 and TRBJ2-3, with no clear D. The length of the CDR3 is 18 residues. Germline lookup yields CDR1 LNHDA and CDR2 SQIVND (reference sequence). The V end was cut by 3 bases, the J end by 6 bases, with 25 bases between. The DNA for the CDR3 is TGTGCCAGTAGTATTTCTTTGTTCCCACCTACGGTAGGGGATACGCAGTATTTT. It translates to CASSISLFPPTVGDTQYF.